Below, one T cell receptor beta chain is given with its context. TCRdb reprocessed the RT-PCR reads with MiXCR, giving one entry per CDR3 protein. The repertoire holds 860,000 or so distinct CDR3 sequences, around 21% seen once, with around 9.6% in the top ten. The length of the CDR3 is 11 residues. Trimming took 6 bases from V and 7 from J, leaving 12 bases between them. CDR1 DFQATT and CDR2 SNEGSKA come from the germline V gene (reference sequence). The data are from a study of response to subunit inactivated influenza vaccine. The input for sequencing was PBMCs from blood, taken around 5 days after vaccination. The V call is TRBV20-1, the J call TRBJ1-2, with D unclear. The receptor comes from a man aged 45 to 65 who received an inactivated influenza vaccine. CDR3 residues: CSASRRGGYTF. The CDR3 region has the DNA TGCAGTGCCTCACGACGGGGTGGCTACACCTTC.